The 22 T cell receptor beta chains below all came from one sample that was sequenced in a study of T cells in Graves' hyperthyroidism and ophthalmopathy. Using RNA transcripts as the source, TCR beta CDR3 regions were amplified. The TCR CDR3 was amplified in a first-round RT-PCR using the HTBI primer set. TCRdb analysed the multiplex PCR reads with MiXCR anew, one entry per CDR3 protein. Of hundreds of thousands of distinct CDR3 sequences in the sample, over 15% were seen once. The sequencing sample was made of blood. All receptors derive from a woman aged 18-29 years with Graves' hyperthyroidism.

This clonotype was observed many times. The V call is TRBV7-2, the J call TRBJ1-1; D gene uncertain. The CDR3 spans 14 residues. V lost 3 bases and J 4 bases, leaving 12 bases between the germline ends. CDR1 and CDR2 (germline): SGHTA, FQGNSA. CDR3 DNA: TGTGCCAGCAGCTTCTCACGCAGGACCACTGAAGCTTTCTTT. This codes for CASSFSRRTTEAFF.

This clonotype was detected many times. The V call is TRBV6-5, the J call TRBJ2-3; TRBD2 agrees at 8 bases. Germline V gene data show CDR1 as MNHEY and CDR2 as SVGAGI. V lost 0 bases to trimming and J lost 2 bases; unmatched junction nucleotides: 16. The CDR3 is made up of 20 amino acids. The CDR3 protein is CASSYSKFAGGPSLTDTQYF. For the CDR3, the DNA is TGTGCCAGCAGTTACTCGAAGTTTGCGGGGGGACCCTCCCTCACAGATACGCAGTATTTT.

This clonotype showed up many times. The chain links TRBV2 to TRBJ1-5; D not certain. This CDR3 spans 14 amino acids. Trimming stripped 4 bases from V and 0 bases from J, with 7 bases between. Germline loops: CDR1 SNHLY, CDR2 FYNNEI. This chain's CDR3 is CASSGQPSNQPQHF. CDR3 nucleotides: TGTGCCAGCAGTGGGCAGCCTAGCAATCAGCCCCAGCATTTT.

This clonotype was counted many times. J is TRBJ1-2 and V is TRBV27, with D unresolved. This CDR3 is 13 amino acids long. Between the trimmed V and J ends, which lost 6 bases and 7 bases, there was a span of 15 bases. From germline, CDR1 is MNHEY and CDR2 SMNVEV (reference sequence). The CDR3 nucleotides read TGTGCCAGCAGCACGACGGACCTGGGTGGCTACACCTTC. Protein sequence: CASSTTDLGGYTF.

This clonotype was counted between two and nine times. V usage is TRBV20-1 and J usage is TRBJ2-7; perhaps D is TRBD1 or TRBD2 (5 bases each). Per the germline V gene, CDR1 is DFQATT and CDR2 is SNEGSKA (reference sequence). The CDR3 covers 12 residues. The ends were cut back, 7 bases at V and 6 bases at J, with 16 bases in the middle. The CDR3 DNA reads TGCAGTGGGACGGACGGGACGAGCGAGCAGTACTTC. This encodes CSGTDGTSEQYF.

Turning to this clonotype: A read error may account for a junction end that differs from germline. The genes are TRBV29-1 and TRBJ1-4, with a tentative D call TRBD1 (5 bases). Germline lookup yields CDR1 SQVTM and CDR2 ANQGSEA. The CDR3 is made up of 14 amino acids. The CDR3 coding sequence is TGCAGCGTTGAAGGCCAGGGCGGAGGAGAAAGACTGTTTTTT. Its protein is CSVEGQGGGERLFF.

This clonotype was counted at least ten times. The chain carries TRBV7-9 and TRBJ2-1, with 8 bases that match TRBD2. This CDR3 has 15 residues. In germline, CDR1 is SEHNR, CDR2 FQNEAQ (reference sequence). V lost 5 bases and J lost 10; bases outside the gene matches: 13. The CDR3 DNA reads TGTGCCAGCAGCACGACAGCTAGCGGGTTTAAGGAGCAGTTCTTC. Translating gives CASSTTASGFKEQFF.

This clonotype was seen at least ten times. The chain links TRBV3-1 to TRBJ1-3, with D perhaps TRBD1 (6 bases). Germline V lookup: CDR1 LGHDT, CDR2 YNNKEL (reference sequence). V lost 1 base, J lost 7 bases, and 17 bases lay in between. The CDR3 sequence is 16 residues long. The CDR3 loop reads CASSQVRGLMGNTIYF. The DNA for the CDR3 is TGTGCCAGCAGCCAAGTCCGGGGGCTAATGGGTAACACCATATATTTT. The variable domain in full, with the rest retrieved from reference TRBV3-1 and TRBJ1-3, is DTAVSQTPKYLVTQMGNDKSIKCEQNLGHDTMYWYKQDSKKFLKIMFSYNNKELIINETVPNRFSPKSPDKAHLNLHINSLELGDSAVYFCASSQVRGLMGNTIYFGEGSWLTVV.

The table lists this clonotype with a few counts. This chain joins TRBV15 and TRBJ2-7; no clear D. Trimming stripped 1 base from V and 0 bases from J, with 10 bases between. This CDR3 is 15 amino acids long. Germline CDR1 reads LNHNV; CDR2 reads YYDKDF (reference sequence). The CDR3 protein is CATSRGSASSYEQYF. CDR3 nucleotide sequence: TGTGCCACCAGCAGAGGGTCAGCGAGCTCCTACGAGCAGTACTTC.

This clonotype was seen many times. The chain couples TRBV12-3 or TRBV12-4 to TRBJ2-1, with 10 bases matching TRBD2. J gave up 4 bases and V 6 bases, and 6 bases lay outside the gene matches. The CDR3 contains 15 residues. The chain's CDR3 is CASRIAGGRYNEQFF. The CDR3 nucleotides read TGTGCCAGCAGAATAGCGGGGGGTCGGTACAATGAGCAGTTCTTC.

The rearrangement joins TRBV5-1 to TRBJ2-2; no reliable D call. In germline, CDR1 is SGHRS, CDR2 YFSETQ. V was cut by 1 base and J by 2 bases, with 6 bases left in between. The CDR3 covers 14 residues. The CDR3 DNA reads as TGCGCCAGCAGCTTGTCGACAAACACCGGGGAGCTGTTTTTT. Translation: CASSLSTNTGELFF.

The chain joins TRBV6-1 to TRBJ2-7; D possibly uses TRBD1 or TRBD2 (5 bases each). CDR3 length equals 11 residues. Trimming took 3 bases from V and 9 from J, leaving 9 bases between them. Germline V gene sequence: CDR1 MNHNS, CDR2 SASEGT. The CDR3 nucleotides are TGTGCCAGCAGTGAGGGGACGGTGCAGTACTTC. Residues: CASSEGTVQYF.

Ten or more counts support this clonotype. This rearrangement joins TRBV5-1 to TRBJ1-1; D is unresolved. Trimming shortened V by 0 bases and J by 4 bases, and 10 bases separated the two germline ends. Germline V CDR1 and CDR2: SGHRS, YFSETQ. This CDR3 spans 14 amino acids. CDR3 in amino acids: CASSLAASGTEAFF. The CDR3 nucleotides read TGCGCCAGCAGCTTGGCCGCTTCGGGCACTGAAGCTTTCTTT.

V and J are TRBV12-3 or TRBV12-4 and TRBJ1-3; D is unresolved. V shed 2 bases and J shed 2 bases, with 13 bases lying between them. This CDR3 is 16 amino acids long. CDR3 bases: TGTGCCAGCAGTTTACTTGCCAGACGGGCTGGAAACACCATATATTTT. This sequence encodes CASSLLARRAGNTIYF.

CDR3 in DNA: TGTGCCAGCGGCCTAGGGACTAGCGGGTCTCCTGGGGAGACCCAGTACTTC. It translates to CASGLGTSGSPGETQYF. The chain couples TRBV12-3 or TRBV12-4 to TRBJ2-5, with 12 bases that match TRBD2. V gave up 8 bases and J gave up 5 bases; unmatched junction bases: 15. The CDR3 sequence is 17 residues long.

Only a few counts were recorded for this clonotype. The V gene is TRBV7-2, the J gene TRBJ2-7; tentatively, D is TRBD1 (5 bases). Germline V gene lookup returns CDR1 SGHTA and CDR2 FQGNSA. V shed 3 bases and J shed 2 bases, with 11 bases lying between them. The CDR3 runs 14 residues. The CDR3 DNA follows: TGTGCCAGCAGCTTCAACATAGGGGCCTACGAGCAGTACTTC. Translated: CASSFNIGAYEQYF.

This clonotype was seen repeatedly, ten times or more. The chain combines TRBV28 with TRBJ1-2; 8 positions agree with TRBD1. The CDR3 covers 12 residues. V shed 4 bases and J 7 bases; nucleotides not matched to a gene: 2. Germline CDR1 MDHEN, CDR2 SYDVKM. The CDR3 protein is CASSSGQVGYTF. CDR3 in DNA: TGTGCCAGCAGTTCGGGACAGGTTGGCTACACCTTC.

This clonotype was counted ten times or more. V and J are TRBV7-2 and TRBJ2-3; the match to TRBD2 covers 8 bases. The germline CDR1 and CDR2 sequences are SGHTA and FQGNSA. This CDR3 contains 14 residues. V was clipped by 5 bases and J by 4 bases; unmatched bases: 5. The CDR3 DNA is TGTGCCAGCAGCCCGGGAGGGGGGGCAGATACGCAGTATTTT. It specifies CASSPGGGADTQYF. Complete variable domain (other parts from reference TRBV7-2 and TRBJ2-3): GAGVSQSPSNKVTEKGKDVELRCDPISGHTALYWYRQSLGQGLEFLIYFQGNSAPDKSGLPSDRFSAERTGGSVSTLTIQRTQQEDSAVYLCASSPGGGADTQYFGPGTRLTVL.

This chain uses TRBV2 with TRBJ1-1; D is possibly TRBD1 (5 bases). The CDR3 contains 15 residues. Trimming removed 6 bases at V and 3 bases at J, with 17 bases between. The germline V gene encodes CDR1 SNHLY and CDR2 FYNNEI. The CDR3 loop reads CASREGTGDHTEAFF. CDR3 bases: TGTGCCAGCAGAGAGGGTACGGGGGACCACACTGAAGCTTTCTTT.

The table lists this clonotype with many counts. The rearrangement joins TRBV20-1 to TRBJ1-1, with D perhaps matching TRBD1 (5 bases). With 4 bases removed from V and 1 base from J, the gap between germline ends came to 13 bases. The CDR3 spans 14 residues. The germline V gene has CDR1 DFQATT and CDR2 SNEGSKA (reference sequence). The CDR3 nucleotides are TGCAGTGCTATTGACCGAAGGGGGAACACTGAAGCTTTCTTT. It encodes CSAIDRRGNTEAFF.

In the case of this clonotype: The germline gene is not matched at one end of the junction; a read error may be the cause. The chain employs TRBV3-1 and TRBJ1-4, with 11 bases that match TRBD1. The germline V gene has CDR1 LGHDT and CDR2 YNNKEL (reference sequence). The CDR3 runs to 14 residues. The CDR3 spells CASSSGQGDEELFF. The CDR3, as DNA: TGTGCCAGCAGCTCGGGACAGGGGGATGAAGAACTGTTTTTT.

The chain recombines TRBV12-3 or TRBV12-4 with TRBJ1-2; 8 bases align to TRBD1. The CDR3 covers 16 residues. V gave up 4 bases and J gave up 7 bases; unmatched junction bases: 14. The CDR3 nucleotides are TGTGCCAGCAGTTCCACCCTCCGCAGGACAGGGTTTGGCTACACCTTC. This encodes CASSSTLRRTGFGYTF.